One and the same sample provided the 23 T cell receptor beta chains below, sequenced in a study of Graves' ophthalmopathy and Graves' hyperthyroidism. Beta-chain TCR CDR3 regions were amplified from RNA transcripts. HTBI primers were used in a first-round RT-PCR, which preceded a second-round multiplex PCR. Via MiXCR, TCRdb re-called the multiplex PCR reads, giving one row per CDR3 protein. Counted here are about 620,000 distinct CDR3 sequences, 22% occurring once; the ten biggest clones make up more than 5.5%. The sequencing input was peripheral blood. The receptors come from a woman aged 18-29 years with stable Graves' hyperthyroidism. Some clones in this sample may be carry-over from other donors' samples.

CDR3 residues: CAWSVEGAGAFF. CDR3 DNA: TGTGCCTGGAGTGTCGAGGGGGCAGGAGCTTTCTTT. The rearrangement uses TRBV30 and TRBJ1-1; 7 bases align to TRBD1. V lost 0 bases and J lost 10; bases outside the gene matches: 5. Per germline, CDR1 GTSNPN and CDR2 SVGIG (reference sequence). This CDR3 contains 12 residues.

This clonotype was observed many times. This chain connects TRBV12-5 to TRBJ2-7; unclear D gene. This CDR3 region has 15 residues. Germline assignment: CDR1 LGHNT and CDR2 FRNRAP. V lost 5 bases and J lost 0, with 14 bases in between. For the CDR3, the DNA is TGTGCTAGTGGTCGAGACCCTTCTTCCTCCTACGAGCAGTACTTC. It translates to CASGRDPSSSYEQYF.

This clonotype was seen repeatedly, ten times or more. The chain links TRBV13 to TRBJ1-6; 7 bases line up with TRBD1. J was trimmed by 8 bases and V by 2 bases; bases with no gene match: 9. The CDR3 length is 16 residues. Germline V lookup: CDR1 PRHDT, CDR2 FYEKMQ (reference sequence). The CDR3 spells CASSLPLSQGDSPLHF. The CDR3 DNA follows: TGTGCCAGCAGCTTACCCCTCTCGCAGGGGGATTCACCCCTCCACTTT.

Comments on this clonotype: This sequence may be a read error, since a much larger clone differs from it by one base. The chain uses TRBV20-1 and TRBJ2-7; 8 nucleotides match TRBD2. The V gene's germline CDR1 is DFQATT and CDR2 SNEGSKA (reference sequence). Losses at the gene ends were 5 bases for V and 4 bases for J; bases not matched to a gene: 4. The CDR3 length is 12 residues. The CDR3 region has the DNA TGCAGTGCTCTCCGGGGGGGTTACGAGCAGTACTTC. It yields the protein CSALRGGYEQYF.

There are a few counts of this clonotype. The chain employs TRBV6-2 or TRBV6-3 and TRBJ2-7; D possibly corresponds to TRBD2 (6 bases). This CDR3 is 15 amino acids long. Per the germline V gene, CDR1 is MNHEY and CDR2 is SVGEGT. Deletions cut 5 bases from V and 6 bases from J, with 20 bases between. CDR3 in DNA: TGTGCCAGCAGTATCACTAGCTCAGCGACGGGCGAGCAGTACTTC. As protein: CASSITSSATGEQYF.

The sample holds many counts of this clonotype. The J gene is TRBJ1-2, the V gene TRBV7-2; the D is unclear. V shed 5 bases and J shed 4 bases, with 14 bases lying between them. The CDR3 has 14 amino acids. Germline CDR1 and CDR2: SGHTA and FQGNSA. The CDR3 region has the DNA TGTGCCAGCAGCCCATATTACACCCTCTATGGCTACACCTTC. Translated: CASSPYYTLYGYTF.

This clonotype was counted ten times or more. A much larger clone is a single base away; this may be a read error. V usage is TRBV6-1 and J usage is TRBJ2-7; 8 bases agree with TRBD1. The J segment lost 2 bases and the V segment lost 11 bases, leaving 5 bases of the junction unmatched. The CDR3 consists of 12 residues. The germline V gene has CDR1 MNHNS and CDR2 SASEGT. The CDR3 sequence is CAGRTGTYEQYF. The DNA for the CDR3 is TGTGCCGGCCGGACAGGGACCTACGAGCAGTACTTC.

This clonotype showed up many times. This chain links TRBV11-1 with TRBJ2-2; the D is unclear. The length of the CDR3 is 17 residues. Per germline, CDR1 SGHAT and CDR2 FQDESV (reference sequence). V was trimmed by 3 bases and J by 2 bases, leaving 16 bases between them. The CDR3 DNA reads as TGTGCCAGCAGCTTGGCATGGCTACCCGTTAACACCGGGGAGCTGTTTTTT. It specifies CASSLAWLPVNTGELFF.

The rearrangement links TRBV27 to TRBJ1-1, with a weak D call TRBD1 (5 bases). Deletions cut 2 bases from V and 4 bases from J, with 8 bases between. The germline V gene has CDR1 MNHEY and CDR2 SMNVEV (reference sequence). CDR3 length: 13 residues. DNA of the CDR3: TGTGCCAGCAGTTTACGGGGCCCCACTGAAGCTTTCTTT. It translates to CASSLRGPTEAFF.

This clonotype was seen repeatedly, ten times or more. The chain employs TRBV6-2 or TRBV6-3 and TRBJ1-1; D perhaps matches TRBD1 (5 bases). V dropped 6 bases and J dropped 3 bases, with 11 bases sitting between them. Germline assignment: CDR1 MNHEY and CDR2 SVGEGT. This CDR3 contains 13 residues. The CDR3 spells CASRGDSHTEAFF. The CDR3 region has the DNA TGTGCCAGCAGGGGAGACAGTCACACTGAAGCTTTCTTT.

This clonotype appeared many times. This chain uses TRBV2 with TRBJ1-1; 12 nucleotides match TRBD1. V trimming: 2 bases; J trimming: 3 bases; junction bases outside the gene matches: 13. In germline, CDR1 is SNHLY, CDR2 FYNNEI. There are 19 residues in the CDR3. In DNA, the CDR3 is TGTGCCAGCAGTGAACATCGGGCCGGGACAGGGGGCGGGTACACTGAAGCTTTCTTT. Translating it yields CASSEHRAGTGGGYTEAFF. The whole variable domain, remainder taken from reference TRBV2 and TRBJ1-1, is EPEVTQTPSHQVTQMGQEVILRCVPISNHLYFYWYRQILGQKVEFLVSFYNNEISEKSEIFDDQFSVERPDGSNFTLKIRSTKLEDSAMYFCASSEHRAGTGGGYTEAFFGQGTRLTVV.

This chain connects TRBV14 to TRBJ1-1; D gene ambiguous. This CDR3 is 15 amino acids long. Trimming took 5 bases from V and 0 from J, leaving 13 bases between them. CDR1 and CDR2 (germline): SGHDN, FVKESK. CDR3 in DNA: TGTGCCAGCAGCAAAGGAGGCAGCCTGAACACTGAAGCTTTCTTT. It is translated as CASSKGGSLNTEAFF.

The V and J genes are TRBV4-2 and TRBJ2-7; no definite D call. Germline V gene data show CDR1 as LGHNA and CDR2 as YNFKEQ. The CDR3 loop spans 16 amino acids. Trimming stripped 0 bases from V and 7 bases from J, with 19 bases between. CDR3 in amino acids: CASSQDSSGSPREQYF. For the CDR3, the DNA is TGTGCCAGCAGCCAAGATTCGTCTGGTAGCCCACGGGAGCAGTACTTC.

This clonotype appeared a few times. The chain employs TRBV2 and TRBJ2-7; tentatively, D is TRBD1 or TRBD2 (7 bases each). Germline CDR1 SNHLY, CDR2 FYNNEI. The CDR3 contains 15 residues. Trimming took 2 bases from V and 3 from J, leaving 14 bases between them. CDR3 loop: CASSEQSGGGYEQYF. The CDR3 bases are TGTGCCAGCAGTGAACAGTCAGGGGGGGGCTACGAGCAGTACTTC.

V is TRBV28 and J is TRBJ2-7; a possible D gene is TRBD1 (5 bases). This CDR3 has 14 residues. Germline V gene data show CDR1 as MDHEN and CDR2 as SYDVKM. Trimming stripped 8 bases from V and 4 bases from J, with 18 bases between. CDR3 amino acids: CASQTPRDFYEQYF. The CDR3 coding sequence is TGTGCCAGCCAAACACCCAGGGATTTTTACGAGCAGTACTTC.

Concerning this clonotype itself: It may be a read error: a sequence one base away is much more abundant. In this CDR3 the conserved last residue, phenylalanine or tryptophan, is missing, so a read error is likely. The chain has TRBV7-2 and TRBJ1-3; perhaps TRBD1 as D (5 bases). Germline V gene data show CDR1 as SGHTA and CDR2 as FQGNSA. The CDR3 totals 15 residues. With 5 bases removed from V and 2 bases from J, the gap between germline ends came to 13 bases. The CDR3 spells CASSPYEGPGNTIYV. DNA of the CDR3: TGTGCCAGCAGCCCGTACGAGGGGCCTGGAAACACCATATATGTT.

This clonotype was counted many times. The genes are TRBV19 and TRBJ1-5, with 7 bases aligning to TRBD1. Unmatched junction bases numbered 6, after V lost 2 bases and J lost 5 bases. This CDR3 contains 15 residues. Looked up from germline, CDR1 is LNHDA and CDR2 is SQIVND (reference sequence). CDR3 DNA: TGTGCCAGTAGTATAAATCGACAGGGAGATCAGCCCCAGCATTTT. This codes for CASSINRQGDQPQHF.

At least ten counts were recorded for this clonotype. The chain joins TRBV18 to TRBJ1-6; maybe TRBD1 (5 bases). With 3 bases removed from V and 10 bases from J, the gap between germline ends came to 13 bases. The CDR3 extends over 14 amino acids. The germline gives CDR1 KGHSH, CDR2 LQKENI. The CDR3 reads CASSPAGLGSPLHF. In DNA form, the CDR3 reads TGTGCCAGCTCACCGGCGGGGCTCGGCTCACCCCTCCACTTT.

This chain uses TRBV28 with TRBJ2-7; 7 nucleotides agree with TRBD2. In germline, CDR1 is MDHEN, CDR2 SYDVKM. V shed 2 bases and J 3 bases; nucleotides not matched to a gene: 7. This CDR3 comprises 15 residues. The CDR3 region has the DNA TGTGCCAGCAGTTTACGAGCGGGGATTATCTACGAGCAGTACTTC. Translated, it gives CASSLRAGIIYEQYF.

This clonotype was picked up many times. The CDR3: CATSDQGGTSEQYF. The DNA for the CDR3 is TGTGCCACCAGTGACCAGGGCGGGACGTCCGAGCAGTACTTC. The V call is TRBV24-1, the J call TRBJ2-7, with a possible D match to TRBD2 (6 bases). The germline V gene has CDR1 KGHDR and CDR2 SFDVKD. The CDR3 is 14 residues long. V lost 4 bases and J 6 bases, leaving 15 bases between the germline ends.

Details on this clonotype: This could be a read error, since a much larger clone is one nucleotide away. The rearrangement joins TRBV2 to TRBJ1-5; 10 nucleotides match TRBD1. There are 14 residues in the CDR3. The germline gives CDR1 SNHLY, CDR2 FYNNEI. The CDR3 DNA reads as TGTGCCAGCAGCGGGACAGGGGCCCATCAGCCCCATCATTTT. This sequence encodes CASSGTGAHQPHHF.

The sample holds many counts of this clonotype. V is TRBV15 and J is TRBJ1-2, with 8 bases fitting TRBD1. With V trimmed by 8 bases and J by 7 bases, 18 bases remained unmatched. Germline CDR1 reads LNHNV; CDR2 reads YYDKDF (reference sequence). The CDR3 extends over 16 amino acids. CDR3 nucleotide sequence: TGTGCCACCGCGAGGAGAGTCTGGCAGGGGGCGTTTGGCTACACCTTC. Amino acid sequence: CATARRVWQGAFGYTF.

This clonotype was seen at least ten times. The chain links TRBV9 to TRBJ1-2; D remains ambiguous. Trimming pared 0 bases from V and 9 bases from J, leaving 9 bases between. The CDR3 spans 12 residues. Looked up from germline, CDR1 is SGDLS and CDR2 is YYNGEE. DNA of the CDR3: TGTGCCAGCAGCGTAGGTCCGGGTAGCTACACCTTC. Its translation is CASSVGPGSYTF.